The subject of this entry is one T cell receptor (beta chain). Its target is not known. The data stem from a study of OX40 agonist ivuxolimab in advanced cancers. Study in general: Antecedent anti-PD-1, anti-PD-L1 or anti-CTLA-4 therapy was permissible, with roughly 40% having received some.

Study-level points and caveats: Some nonresponders additionally presented with little normalized T-cell clonal expansion.

Clones were read by immunoSEQ multiplex PCR, and TCRdb kept only the in-frame ones, dropping some. The table records about 37,000 clones, approximately 83% of them present only once. CDR1 is SGHRS, CDR2 YFSETQ, per germline. CDR3 length equals 14 residues. With 4 bases removed from V and 3 bases from J, the gap between germline ends came to 12 bases. Sequencing was performed on CD4+ or CD8+ T cells sorted from blood, taken in a trial of the OX40 agonist ivuxolimab. The TCR originated in an adult with an advanced solid tumor such as melanoma, head and neck, liver or kidney cancer. This chain joins TRBV5-1 and TRBJ2-3; D gene uncertain. DNA for the CDR3: TGCGCCAGCAGCGCGGCCGGAAAGACAGATACGCAGTATTTT. It specifies CASSAAGKTDTQYF.